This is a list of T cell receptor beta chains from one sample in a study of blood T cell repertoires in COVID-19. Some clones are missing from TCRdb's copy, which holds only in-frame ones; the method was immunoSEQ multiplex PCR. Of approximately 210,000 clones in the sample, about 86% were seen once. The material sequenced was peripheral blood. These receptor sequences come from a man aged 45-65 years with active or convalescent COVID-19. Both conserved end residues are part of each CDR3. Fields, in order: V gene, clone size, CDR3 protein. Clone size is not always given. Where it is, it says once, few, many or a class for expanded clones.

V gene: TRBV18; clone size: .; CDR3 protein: CASSPTGYEQYF
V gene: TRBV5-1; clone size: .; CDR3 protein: CASSLDAGVSNYGYTF
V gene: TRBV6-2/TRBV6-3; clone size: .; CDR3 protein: CASSYSTGGSNQPQHF
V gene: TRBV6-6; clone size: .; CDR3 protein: CASSHKGTDPNYGYTF
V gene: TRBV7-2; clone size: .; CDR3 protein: CASSLGGSQETQYF
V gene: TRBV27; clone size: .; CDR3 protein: CASSLRDRGFTGELFF
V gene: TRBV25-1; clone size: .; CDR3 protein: CASSEGGRVGDTQYF
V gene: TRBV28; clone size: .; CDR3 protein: CASSSWTASNQPQHF
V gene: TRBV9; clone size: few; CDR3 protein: CASSRTGLDSPLHF
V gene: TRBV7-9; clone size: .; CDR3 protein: CASSLLSGPPSYNEQFF
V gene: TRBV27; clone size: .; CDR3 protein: CASSSLVTGVGQPQHF
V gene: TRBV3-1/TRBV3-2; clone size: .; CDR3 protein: CASIGVGTGAEAFF
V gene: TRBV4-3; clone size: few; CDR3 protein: CASSQDQGYQPQHF
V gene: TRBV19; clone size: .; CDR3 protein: CASSPSSRSNYGYTF
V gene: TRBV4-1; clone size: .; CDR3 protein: CASSPYSGSPGELFF
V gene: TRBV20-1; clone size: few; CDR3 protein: CSASPFAGGLADTQYF
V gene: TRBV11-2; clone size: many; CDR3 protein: CASSPSNTGELFF
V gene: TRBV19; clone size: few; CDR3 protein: CASRPLVGGLNYGYTF